This note documents a single T cell receptor beta chain sequence. Antigen unknown. The data are from a study of regulatory T cells in long-lasting Graves disease. Study at large: Recently diagnosed Graves' patients had received antithyroid drugs for under 3 months.

Study outcomes and limitations: Persistent patients shared some 2,500 public clonotypes among themselves. Newly diagnosed patients shared fewer, at roughly 1,000.

Deletions cut 3 bases from V and 9 bases from J, with 15 bases between. There are 14 residues in the CDR3. Per the germline V gene, CDR1 is ENHRY and CDR2 is SYGVKD. Construction of the TCR beta libraries employed iRepertoire HTBI primers in conjunction with Arm-PCR of CDR3 regions. MiXCR, run by TCRdb on the multiplex PCR reads, gives a single entry per CDR3 protein. The sample lists 450,000 to 600,000 distinct CDR3 sequences, roughly 13% occurring once. Time point meaning: newly diagnosed GD, antithyroid drugs for less than 3 months. The TCR library used RNA extracted from PBMCs. The same sample was also used in a study of T cells in Graves' hyperthyroidism and ophthalmopathy.

The clonotype was recovered from a young man with Graves disease. This chain connects TRBV10-3 to TRBJ2-1, with D perhaps TRBD1 (5 bases). The input for sequencing was peripheral blood mononuclear cells (PBMCs), taken at new diagnosis, from a patient treated with antithyroid drugs. The CDR3, as DNA: TGTGCCATCAGTGACACGACCCATAGGGGTGAGCAGTTCTTC. This translates into CAISDTTHRGEQFF.